This T cell receptor (beta chain) was captured in a study of blood T cell repertoires in COVID-19. TCRdb's copy holds only in-frame clones and misses some; the assay was immunoSEQ multiplex PCR. Found here are approximately 200,000 clones, around four fifths of them singletons; the top ten hold about 10%. V trimming: 8 bases; J trimming: 2 bases; junction bases outside the gene matches: 2. CDR1 and CDR2 (germline): MNHEY, SVGAGI. This CDR3 is 15 amino acids long. This clonotype was obtained from a woman aged 80 or over with COVID-19, enrolled during active disease. The sequencing input was peripheral blood. The V and J genes are TRBV6-5 and TRBJ2-1; 14 positions agree with TRBD2. The CDR3 is CASRLAGGAYNEQFF. The DNA for the CDR3 is TGTGCCAGCCGACTAGCGGGGGGGGCCTACAATGAGCAGTTCTTC.